Shown below are 25 T cell receptor beta chains from a single sample sequenced in a study of T cell changes during pregnancy in multiple sclerosis. Sequencing was performed with immunoSEQ multiplex PCR; in TCRdb, only in-frame clones are kept and a portion is missing. The sample includes 30,000 to 35,000 clones, over 75% of them seen just once. The starting material was CD8+ T cells from peripheral blood mononuclear cells, obtained before pregnancy. The receptors were sampled from a female donor with multiple sclerosis, enrolled in a pregnancy study.

This sequence joins TRBV10-2 and TRBJ2-2; D possibly corresponds to TRBD2 (5 bases). V lost 6 bases and J lost 3, with 17 bases in between. This CDR3 spans 16 amino acids. Germline V gene sequence: CDR1 WSHSY, CDR2 SAAADI. Written as DNA, the CDR3 is TGCGCCAGCAGCCAAGGGCCCCGGCGGGACACCGGGGAGCTGTTTTTT. It translates to CASSQGPRRDTGELFF.

This chain links TRBV29-1 with TRBJ2-7; 8 bases align to TRBD1. Trimming cost V 5 bases and J 5 bases; bases outside gene matches: 5. This CDR3 is built from 12 residues. Germline CDR1 SQVTM, CDR2 ANQGSEA. CDR3 DNA: TGCAGCGTTCTGGACAGGGCCAACGAGCAGTACTTC. It codes for CSVLDRANEQYF.

The chain combines TRBV29-1 with TRBJ2-7; 7 bases are a match to TRBD1. Germline V gene data show CDR1 as SQVTM and CDR2 as ANQGSEA. Trimming took 4 bases from V and 5 from J; bases not matched to a gene: 5. The CDR3 has 12 residues. CDR3 DNA sequence: TGCAGCGTTGGGACAGGACGCCACGAGCAGTACTTC. Translation gives CSVGTGRHEQYF.

This CDR3 is CASLGDSTYEQYF. CDR3 bases: TGCGCCAGCCTGGGGGACAGCACCTACGAGCAGTACTTC. V gene TRBV10-2 combines with J gene TRBJ2-7, with 7 bases lining up with TRBD1. V gave up 8 bases and J gave up 2 bases; unmatched junction bases: 6. The CDR3 sequence is 13 residues long. Looked up from germline, CDR1 is WSHSY and CDR2 is SAAADI.

The chain couples TRBV20-1 to TRBJ2-5; D ambiguous. This CDR3 spans 11 amino acids. The germline V gene encodes CDR1 DFQATT and CDR2 SNEGSKA (reference sequence). V was cut by 2 bases and J by 5 bases, with 6 bases left in between. CDR3 nucleotide sequence: TGCAGTGCTAGACGGCGGGAGACCCAGTACTTC. This translates into CSARRRETQYF.

CDR3 residues: CASSRRTGGDTEAFF. The CDR3 region has the DNA TGTGCCAGCAGCCGCCGAACAGGAGGGGACACTGAAGCTTTCTTT. V gene TRBV11-3 combines with J gene TRBJ1-1, with D possibly being TRBD1 (5 bases). Trimming took off 5 bases at V and 3 bases at J, with 16 bases between the two ends. The germline gives CDR1 SGHNT, CDR2 YENEEA. CDR3 length: 15 amino acids.

For the CDR3, the DNA is TGCGCCAGCAGCTTGAGTTCCGGCAATGAGCAGTTCTTC. It specifies CASSLSSGNEQFF. The rearrangement joins TRBV5-1 to TRBJ2-1; no firm D call. Germline V gene sequence: CDR1 SGHRS, CDR2 YFSETQ. V lost 1 base to trimming and J lost 6 bases, with 8 bases between them. The CDR3 is 13 amino acids.

The rearrangement joins TRBV14 to TRBJ2-5, with 7 bases fitting TRBD2. The CDR3 extends over 17 amino acids. Trimming cost V 1 base and J 1 base; bases outside gene matches: 9. Germline V gene lookup returns CDR1 SGHDN and CDR2 FVKESK. The CDR3 nucleotides read TGTGCCAGCAGCCAAGCAACGCGGGGGTCTATCCAAGAGACCCAGTACTTC. Translating it yields CASSQATRGSIQETQYF.

The chain joins TRBV5-4 to TRBJ1-2; no clear D gene. The germline V gene encodes CDR1 SGHNT and CDR2 YYREEE (reference sequence). CDR3 length: 13 amino acids. V was trimmed by 6 bases and J by 3 bases, leaving 12 bases between them. The CDR3 sequence: CASTSREDYGYTF. The CDR3 bases are TGTGCCAGCACCTCGAGGGAGGACTATGGCTACACCTTC.

This rearrangement joins TRBV7-8 to TRBJ2-2; D possibly corresponds to TRBD2 (5 bases). Germline assignment: CDR1 SGHVS and CDR2 FQNEAQ. Trimming took off 1 base at V and 6 bases at J, with 15 bases between the two ends. CDR3 length: 16 residues. The CDR3 region is CASSLEWLAAPGELFF. The CDR3 region has the DNA TGTGCCAGCAGCTTAGAATGGCTAGCCGCTCCCGGGGAGCTGTTTTTT.

V usage is TRBV4-3 and J usage is TRBJ1-4, with TRBD1 matching over 7 bases. The V and J ends lost 0 bases and 3 bases, in that order; junction bases with no gene match: 1. The CDR3 spans 15 residues. The germline CDR1 and CDR2 sequences are LGHNA and YSLEER. CDR3 sequence (DNA): TGCGCCAGCAGCCAAGACGGGACAGCTAATGAAAAACTGTTTTTT. Its translation: CASSQDGTANEKLFF.

The chain has TRBV12-5 and TRBJ2-2; 9 bases line up with TRBD1. Per the germline V gene, CDR1 is LGHNT and CDR2 is FRNRAP. Trimming took 5 bases from V and 6 from J; bases not matched to a gene: 13. The CDR3 is 17 residues long. CDR3 sequence: CASGNPGGTGWSGELFF. The CDR3 region has the DNA TGTGCTAGTGGTAACCCCGGAGGGACAGGGTGGTCCGGGGAGCTGTTTTTT. The complete variable domain, with remaining parts taken from reference TRBV12-5 and TRBJ2-2, reads DARVTQTPRHKVTEMGQEVTMRCQPILGHNTVFWYRQTMMQGLELLAYFRNRAPLDDSGMPKDRFSAEMPDATLATLKIQPSEPRDSAVYFCASGNPGGTGWSGELFFGEGSRLTVL.

V is TRBV7-9 and J is TRBJ1-2; the D is unclear. Germline V gene lookup returns CDR1 SEHNR and CDR2 FQNEAQ (reference sequence). V was shortened by 3 bases and J by 0 bases, with 14 bases between the two germline ends. The CDR3 is 16 amino acids. Here the CDR3 reads CASSLVRTGSNYGYTF. In DNA form, the CDR3 reads TGTGCCAGCAGCTTGGTACGGACGGGATCTAACTATGGCTACACCTTC.

The chain recombines TRBV23-1 with TRBJ2-1, with a possible D match to TRBD1 (6 bases). TRBV23-1 is an ORF, with its function uncertain. V dropped 8 bases and J dropped 9 bases, with 17 bases sitting between them. The CDR3 sequence is 13 residues long. CDR3 loop: CASGQRFGGEQFF. CDR3 sequence (DNA): TGCGCCAGCGGACAGAGGTTTGGCGGTGAGCAGTTCTTC.

The chain employs TRBV6-4 and TRBJ2-3, with D uncertain. Germline loops: CDR1 MRHNA, CDR2 SNTAGT. CDR3 length equals 13 residues. Trimming pared 2 bases from V and 6 bases from J, leaving 9 bases between. The CDR3 DNA sequence: TGTGCCAGCAGTGACGGGCTCGCGGATACGCAGTATTTT. This gives the protein CASSDGLADTQYF.

This rearrangement joins TRBV12-5 to TRBJ2-2, with D hard to call. The CDR3 runs 14 residues. Trimming took off 1 base at V and 5 bases at J, with 8 bases between the two ends. Germline values: CDR1 LGHNT, CDR2 FRNRAP. In nucleotides, the CDR3 is TGTGCTAGTGGTTTGGGACATCCAACCGGGGAGCTGTTTTTT. Protein: CASGLGHPTGELFF.

The chain uses TRBV7-2 and TRBJ2-3, with 12 bases matching TRBD2. Germline trimming cut 5 bases from V and 4 bases from J; bases unmatched to any gene: 7. Germline V gene sequence: CDR1 SGHTA, CDR2 FQGNSA. This CDR3 comprises 16 residues. The CDR3 reads CASSLPSGGGPDTQYF. The CDR3 nucleotides read TGTGCCAGCAGCCTCCCTAGCGGGGGGGGCCCAGATACGCAGTATTTT.

The chain joins TRBV29-1 to TRBJ2-7; 11 bases are a match to TRBD1. The V and J ends lost 3 bases and 2 bases, in that order; junction bases with no gene match: 6. The CDR3 is 15 amino acids. The germline CDR1 and CDR2 sequences are SQVTM and ANQGSEA. In DNA form, the CDR3 reads TGCAGCGTTGACGGGACAGGGGGGCATGCCTACGAGCAGTACTTC. Protein product: CSVDGTGGHAYEQYF.

The rearrangement uses TRBV27 and TRBJ2-3, with a possible D match to TRBD2 (5 bases). Trimming took off 0 bases at V and 4 bases at J, with 14 bases between the two ends. The CDR3 has 16 residues. Looked up from germline, CDR1 is MNHEY and CDR2 is SMNVEV (reference sequence). In DNA form, the CDR3 reads TGTGCCAGCAGTTTATCCGTAGCGAGCTCCCCAGATACGCAGTATTTT. Amino acid sequence: CASSLSVASSPDTQYF.

J is TRBJ1-2 and V is TRBV19; the D gene is possibly TRBD1 (6 bases). In germline, CDR1 is LNHDA, CDR2 SQIVND (reference sequence). Trimming shortened V by 3 bases and J by 10 bases, and 15 bases separated the two germline ends. The CDR3 runs to 13 residues. CDR3 region: CASSILTGSDYTF. In nucleotides, the CDR3 is TGTGCCAGTAGTATTCTTACAGGGTCCGACTACACCTTC.

This rearrangement joins TRBV9 to TRBJ2-5, with 10 bases identical to TRBD2. The CDR3 runs to 16 residues. V lost 0 bases to trimming and J lost 5 bases; unmatched junction nucleotides: 7. Germline V lookup: CDR1 SGDLS, CDR2 YYNGEE. The CDR3 DNA reads as TGTGCCAGCAGCGTAGAGCCGGGACTAGCGTGGGAGACCCAGTACTTC. Translating gives CASSVEPGLAWETQYF.

The genes are TRBV2 and TRBJ2-7; D gene uncertain. The CDR3 totals 13 residues. V shed 9 bases and J shed 2 bases, with 14 bases lying between them. Germline values: CDR1 SNHLY, CDR2 FYNNEI. For the CDR3, the DNA is TGTGCCAGACAGCAAGCTGTAACCTACGAGCAGTACTTC. It yields the protein CARQQAVTYEQYF. The complete variable domain, with remaining parts taken from reference TRBV2 and TRBJ2-7, reads EPEVTQTPSHQVTQMGQEVILRCVPISNHLYFYWYRQILGQKVEFLVSFYNNEISEKSEIFDDQFSVERPDGSNFTLKIRSTKLEDSAMYFCARQQAVTYEQYFGPGTRLTVT.

The rearrangement uses TRBV27 and TRBJ2-7; 7 bases fit TRBD1. Germline assignment: CDR1 MNHEY and CDR2 SMNVEV (reference sequence). Germline trimming cut 5 bases from V and 2 bases from J; bases unmatched to any gene: 9. The CDR3 consists of 15 residues. The CDR3 spells CASSATDRRPYEQYF. As DNA, the CDR3 is TGTGCCAGCAGTGCTACGGACAGGCGTCCCTACGAGCAGTACTTC.

J is TRBJ2-5 and V is TRBV6-5, with a weak D call TRBD2 (5 bases). The CDR3 sequence is 11 residues long. The V and J ends lost 3 bases and 7 bases respectively, with 6 bases between them. CDR1 MNHEY and CDR2 SVGAGI come from the germline V gene. The CDR3 spells CASSYRGTQYF. The CDR3 coding sequence is TGTGCCAGCAGTTATCGGGGGACCCAGTACTTC.

The chain couples TRBV7-8 to TRBJ1-2; D might be TRBD1 (5 bases). CDR3 size: 14 residues. The V end was cut by 3 bases, the J end by 7 bases, with 15 bases between. Germline V gene sequence: CDR1 SGHVS, CDR2 FQNEAQ. The CDR3, as DNA: TGTGCCAGCAGCTTCAGGGTTGATCTTGGTGGCTACACCTTC. Its translation is CASSFRVDLGGYTF.